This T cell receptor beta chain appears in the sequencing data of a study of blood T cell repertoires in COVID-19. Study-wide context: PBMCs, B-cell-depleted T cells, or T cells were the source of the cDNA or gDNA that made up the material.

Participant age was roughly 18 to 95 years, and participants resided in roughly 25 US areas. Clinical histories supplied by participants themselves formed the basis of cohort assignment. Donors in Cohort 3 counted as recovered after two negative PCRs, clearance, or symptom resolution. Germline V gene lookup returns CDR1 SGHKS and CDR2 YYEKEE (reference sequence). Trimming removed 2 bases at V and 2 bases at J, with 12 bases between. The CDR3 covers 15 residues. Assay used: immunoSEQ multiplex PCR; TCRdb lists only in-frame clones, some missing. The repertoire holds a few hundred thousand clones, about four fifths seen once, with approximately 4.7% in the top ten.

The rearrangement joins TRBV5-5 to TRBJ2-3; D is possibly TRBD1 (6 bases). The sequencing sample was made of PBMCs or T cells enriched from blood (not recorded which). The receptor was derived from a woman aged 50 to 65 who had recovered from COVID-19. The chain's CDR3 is CASSFPGHPTDTQYF. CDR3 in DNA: TGTGCCAGCAGCTTTCCGGGACACCCCACAGATACGCAGTATTTT.